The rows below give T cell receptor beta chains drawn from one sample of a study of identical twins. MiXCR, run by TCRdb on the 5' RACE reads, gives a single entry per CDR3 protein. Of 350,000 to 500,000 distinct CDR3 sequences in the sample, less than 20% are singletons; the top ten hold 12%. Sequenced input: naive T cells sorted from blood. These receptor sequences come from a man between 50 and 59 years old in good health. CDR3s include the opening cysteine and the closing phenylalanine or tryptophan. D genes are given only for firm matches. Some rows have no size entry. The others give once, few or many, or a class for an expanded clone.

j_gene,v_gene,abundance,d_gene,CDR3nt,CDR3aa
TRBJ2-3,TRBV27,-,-,TGTGCCAGCAGTTTAGAGTCAGGGGGGACAGATACGCAGTATTTT,CASSLESGGTDTQYF
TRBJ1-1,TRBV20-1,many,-,TGCAGTGCTAGGCTAGGGGAGGGTTCTGAAGCTTTCTTT,CSARLGEGSEAFF
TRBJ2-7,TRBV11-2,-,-,TGTGCCAGCAGCTTATCCGGGACACTCTCCTACGAGCAGTACTTC,CASSLSGTLSYEQYF
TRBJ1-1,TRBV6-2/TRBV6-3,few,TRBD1,TGTGCCAGCAGTTCGCGGACAGGCCGTGAGAACACTGAAGCTTTCTTT,CASSSRTGRENTEAFF
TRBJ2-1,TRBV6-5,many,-,TGTGCCAGCAGTTACGCCAGATTGGACAATGAGCAGTTCTTC,CASSYARLDNEQFF
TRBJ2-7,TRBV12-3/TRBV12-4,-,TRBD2,TGTGCCAGCAGTTTAAAATTAGCGGGCACCGAGCAGTACTTC,CASSLKLAGTEQYF
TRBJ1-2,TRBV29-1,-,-,TGCAGCGTTGAATCTTCGGCAGGGTTTCGCACATATGGCTACACCTTC,CSVESSAGFRTYGYTF
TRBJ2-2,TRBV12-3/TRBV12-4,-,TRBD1,TGTGCCAGCAGTTCCCCGGGACAGGGTAACACCGGGGAGCTGTTTTTT,CASSSPGQGNTGELFF
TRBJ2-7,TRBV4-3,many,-,TGCGCCAGCAGCCAAGAAATTTCACCGTCCTACGAGCAGTACTTC,CASSQEISPSYEQYF
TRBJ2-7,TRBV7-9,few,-,TGTGCCAGCAGCCAGGTCCCGTCGAATTCCTACGAGCAGTACTTC,CASSQVPSNSYEQYF
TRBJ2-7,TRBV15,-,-,TGTGCCACCAGCAGACAGGGGTTTTACGAGCAGTACTTC,CATSRQGFYEQYF
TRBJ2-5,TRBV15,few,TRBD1,TGTGCCACCAGCCGAGAAGGGGGCCTGGAGACCCAGTACTTC,CATSREGGLETQYF
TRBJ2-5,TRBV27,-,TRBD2,TGTGCCAGCAGCGGACTAGCGTCCGGAGAGACCCAGTACTTC,CASSGLASGETQYF
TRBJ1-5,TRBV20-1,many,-,TGCAGTGCCCTGGCGGGGGCCGGCAATCAGCCCCAGCATTTT,CSALAGAGNQPQHF
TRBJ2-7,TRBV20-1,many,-,TGCAGTGCTAGGAAAGCGGGTACCTACGAGCAGTACTTC,CSARKAGTYEQYF
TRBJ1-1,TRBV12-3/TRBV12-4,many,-,TGTGCCAGCAGTTTAAAGTTTACTGAAGCTTTCTTT,CASSLKFTEAFF
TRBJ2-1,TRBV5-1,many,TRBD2,TGCGCCAGCAGCTTTCTGACTAGCGGGAGAGATGAGCAGTTCTTC,CASSFLTSGRDEQFF
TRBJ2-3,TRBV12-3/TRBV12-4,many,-,TGTGCCAGCAGCCCCGGAGGGGCTATGGGCACGCAGTATTTT,CASSPGGAMGTQYF
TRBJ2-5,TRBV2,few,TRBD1,TGTGCCAGCAGCGAAGGGGGCGGACCTTCCCAAGAGACCCAGTACTTC,CASSEGGGPSQETQYF
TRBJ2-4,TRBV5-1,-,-,TGCGCCAGCAGCCCGGGTTATTTAGCCAAAAACATTCAGTACTTC,CASSPGYLAKNIQYF
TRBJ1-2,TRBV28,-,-,TGTGCCAGCGGCCGAGTAGACTTCTATGGCTACACCTTC,CASGRVDFYGYTF
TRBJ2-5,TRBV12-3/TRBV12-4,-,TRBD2,TGTGCCAGCAGTTACGGGACTAGCGGGATAGGGCAGCAAGAGACCCAGTACTTC,CASSYGTSGIGQQETQYF
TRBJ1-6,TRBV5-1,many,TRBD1,TGCGCCAGCAGTCTAAATCCGGGACAGAATTCACCCCTCCTCTTT,CASSLNPGQNSPLLF
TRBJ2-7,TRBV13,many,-,TGTGCCAGCAGCTCTAGAAGACCCCCGGACGGCTCCTACGAGCAGTACTTC,CASSSRRPPDGSYEQYF
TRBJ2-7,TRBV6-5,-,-,TGTGCCAGCAGTTATGCCAGATACACCTACGAGCAGTACTTC,CASSYARYTYEQYF
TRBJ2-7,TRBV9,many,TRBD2,TGTGCCAGCAGCGTAGATAGCGGGGGCTCCTACGAGCAGTACTTC,CASSVDSGGSYEQYF
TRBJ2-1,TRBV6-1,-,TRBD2,TGTGCCAGCAGGCTCTCTCTAGCGGCCTCCTACAATGAGCAGTTCTTC,CASRLSLAASYNEQFF
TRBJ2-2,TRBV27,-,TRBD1,TGTGCCAGCAGTTTATCCTACAGGGGATCCGGGGAGCTGTTTTTT,CASSLSYRGSGELFF
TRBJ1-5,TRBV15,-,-,TGTGCCACCAGCAGCCCTGCTGGGCGCGGTCAGCCCCAGCATTTT,CATSSPAGRGQPQHF
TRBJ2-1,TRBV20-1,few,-,TGCAGTGCTAGAGATCCTGGAGTAAGCTCCTACAATGAGCAGTTCTTC,CSARDPGVSSYNEQFF
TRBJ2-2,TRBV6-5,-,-,TGTGCCAGCAGTTACTCGCTGGCGACCGGGGAGCTGTTTTTT,CASSYSLATGELFF
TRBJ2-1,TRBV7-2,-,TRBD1,TGTGCCAGCAGCCCCCGTCGGACAGGAGATGAGCAGTTCTTC,CASSPRRTGDEQFF
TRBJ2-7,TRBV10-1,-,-,TGCGCCAGCGTGGGAGGCTCTACCACCTACGAGCAGTACTTC,CASVGGSTTYEQYF
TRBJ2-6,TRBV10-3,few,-,TGTGCCATTCCCAGGAGTGCTGGGGCCAACGTCCTGACTTTC,CAIPRSAGANVLTF
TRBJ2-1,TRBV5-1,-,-,TGCGCCAGCAGCAAGGACATCTACAATGAGCAGTTCTTC,CASSKDIYNEQFF
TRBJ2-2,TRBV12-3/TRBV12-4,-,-,TGTGCCAGCAGGGCGAAGGCCGGTTACACCGGGGAGCTGTTTTTT,CASRAKAGYTGELFF
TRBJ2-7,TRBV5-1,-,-,TGCGCCAGCAGCCGAGAAGGGGATCCGTACGAGCAGTACTTC,CASSREGDPYEQYF
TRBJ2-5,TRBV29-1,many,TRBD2,TGCAGCGTGTGGAAGGGGCTAGCGGAAGAGACCCAGTACTTC,CSVWKGLAEETQYF
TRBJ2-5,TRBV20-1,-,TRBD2,TGCAGTGCTACTGGGACTAGCGGGAGTGAGACCCAGTACTTC,CSATGTSGSETQYF
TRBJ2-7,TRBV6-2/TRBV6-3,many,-,TGTGCCAGCAGGTTACAGGGCTACGAGCAGTACTTC,CASRLQGYEQYF
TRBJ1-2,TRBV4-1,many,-,TGCGCCAGCAGCCAAGATCCAGGGGACTATGGCTACACCTTC,CASSQDPGDYGYTF
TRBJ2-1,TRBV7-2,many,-,TGTGCCAGCAGCTTAGCATCCACTAGGCAAAATGAGCAGTTCTTC,CASSLASTRQNEQFF
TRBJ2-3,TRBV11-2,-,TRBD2,TGTGCCAGCAGCTTAAGGGTAGCGGGATCCCCAGATACGCAGTATTTT,CASSLRVAGSPDTQYF
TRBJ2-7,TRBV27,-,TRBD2,TGTGCCAGCGGGGGGGTCCCTGCCTACGAGCAGTACTTC,CASGGVPAYEQYF
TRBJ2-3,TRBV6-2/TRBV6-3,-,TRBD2,TGTGCCAGCAGTTACTCATCCAGAAGACTAGCGGGAGAAACAGATACGCAGTATTTT,CASSYSSRRLAGETDTQYF
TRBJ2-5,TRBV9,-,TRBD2,TGTGCCAGCGGGGGGGAACAAGAGACCCAGTACTTC,CASGGEQETQYF
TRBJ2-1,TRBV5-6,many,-,TGTGCCAGCAGCTTGTCACCTAGGGGTGGCTCCTACAATGAGCAGTTCTTC,CASSLSPRGGSYNEQFF
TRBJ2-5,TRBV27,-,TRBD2,TGTGCCAGCAGTTCCATAGCGGGGGGCGGGGAGACCCAGTACTTC,CASSSIAGGGETQYF
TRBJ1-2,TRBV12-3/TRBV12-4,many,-,TGTGCCAGCAGTTTTAACTGGTATGGCTACACCTTC,CASSFNWYGYTF